One and the same sample provided the 31 T cell receptor beta chains below, sequenced in a study of cytomegalovirus exposure and HLA in healthy donors (dated by TCRdb to the late 2010s). Libraries were prepared through the immunoSEQ multiplex PCR assay. For the multiplex PCR, a mixture combining 60 forward primers for TCR Vbeta segments and 13 reverse primers for TCR Jbeta segments was used. TCRdb holds this immuneACCESS table with in-frame rearrangements only. Some clones are missing; in checked studies, unresolved V genes explain under half, and the rest has no known cause. The sample yields roughly 240,000 clones; over 75% were counted once. Under 0.6% of the sample is in the top ten clones. What was sequenced was PBMCs. The receptor source for this set is a boy aged 10-17 years in good health and CMV-seronegative.

The chain uses TRBV5-1 and TRBJ1-1; perhaps TRBD1 as D (5 bases). Germline V gene sequence: CDR1 SGHRS, CDR2 YFSETQ. The ends were cut back, 4 bases at V and 4 bases at J, with 11 bases in the middle. CDR3 length equals 13 residues. The DNA of the CDR3 is TGCGCCAGCAGCCAGCGGGGGGGCACTGAAGCTTTCTTT. It codes for CASSQRGGTEAFF.

The chain links TRBV5-1 to TRBJ2-7; 9 bases map to TRBD1. V lost 0 bases to trimming and J lost 4 bases; unmatched junction nucleotides: 8. Germline V gene lookup returns CDR1 SGHRS and CDR2 YFSETQ. The CDR3 contains 16 residues. CDR3 DNA sequence: TGCGCCAGCAGCTTGGGAACGACAGGGGGTGCGTACGAGCAGTACTTC. This codes for CASSLGTTGGAYEQYF.

The V and J genes are TRBV2 and TRBJ2-7, with TRBD1 matching over 9 bases. J lost 2 bases, V lost 8 bases, and 4 bases had no gene match. CDR3 length: 13 residues. CDR1 is SNHLY, CDR2 FYNNEI, per germline. The CDR3 reads CASGRDRAYEQYF. CDR3 in DNA: TGTGCCAGCGGCCGGGACAGGGCCTACGAGCAGTACTTC.

In its sample, this clone was seen a few times. The rearrangement joins TRBV27 to TRBJ1-1; D is perhaps TRBD1 (5 bases). This CDR3 comprises 14 residues. Deletions cut 3 bases from V and 1 base from J, with 9 bases between. The V gene's germline CDR1 is MNHEY and CDR2 SMNVEV (reference sequence). CDR3 protein: CASSFGRANTEAFF. CDR3 coding DNA: TGTGCCAGCAGTTTTGGCAGGGCGAACACTGAAGCTTTCTTT.

V is TRBV4-1 and J is TRBJ2-1, with 11 bases that match TRBD2. The CDR3 sequence is 16 residues long. Germline V lookup: CDR1 MGHRA, CDR2 YSYEKL. V shed 4 bases, J shed 4 bases, and the junction held 6 bases outside the gene matches. The CDR3 loop is CASSPTSGGGYNEQFF. The CDR3 DNA reads as TGCGCCAGCAGCCCAACTAGCGGGGGCGGGTACAATGAGCAGTTCTTC.

This clone was seen only once. The chain is built from TRBV19 and TRBJ2-1, with 7 bases fitting TRBD2. V lost 8 bases, J lost 3 bases, and 4 bases stayed unmatched. Germline values: CDR1 LNHDA, CDR2 SQIVND (reference sequence). This CDR3 region has 13 residues. CDR3 amino acids: CASGVAGYNEQFF. The CDR3 nucleotides read TGTGCCAGTGGAGTAGCGGGCTACAATGAGCAGTTCTTC.

The rearrangement uses TRBV2 and TRBJ2-5, with D unresolved. Trimming cost V 4 bases and J 5 bases, with 8 bases left between them. The CDR3 is made up of 12 amino acids. Per germline, CDR1 SNHLY and CDR2 FYNNEI. CDR3 DNA sequence: TGTGCCAGCAGTGTAATTGTCGAGACCCAGTACTTC. Translating it yields CASSVIVETQYF.

The rearrangement joins TRBV4-2 to TRBJ2-7; 11 nucleotides agree with TRBD2. Germline V gives CDR1 LGHNA, CDR2 YNFKEQ. The CDR3 has 15 residues. V lost 0 bases, J lost 3 bases, and 1 base stayed unmatched. Here the CDR3 reads CASSQDGTSGYEQYF. The CDR3 region has the DNA TGTGCCAGCAGCCAAGATGGGACTAGCGGCTACGAGCAGTACTTC.

This clone has just one count. This sequence joins TRBV7-8 and TRBJ1-3, with D hard to call. V shed 5 bases and J shed 7 bases, with 18 bases lying between them. The CDR3 sequence is 15 residues long. Germline CDR1 reads SGHVS; CDR2 reads FQNEAQ. The CDR3 protein is CASSPSRGPPNTIYF. As DNA, the CDR3 is TGTGCCAGCAGCCCTAGCCGCGGACCCCCGAACACCATATATTTT. The variable domain in full, with the rest retrieved from reference TRBV7-8 and TRBJ1-3, is GAGVSQSPRYKVAKRGQDVALRCDPISGHVSLFWYQQALGQGPEFLTYFQNEAQLDKSGLPSDRFFAERPEGSVSTLKIQRTQQEDSAVYLCASSPSRGPPNTIYFGEGSWLTVV.

The chain joins TRBV9 to TRBJ2-7; 7 bases agree with TRBD2. The junction had 9 bases not matched to a gene; V was cut back by 4 bases and J by 5 bases. This CDR3 comprises 14 residues. CDR1 SGDLS and CDR2 YYNGEE come from the germline V gene. The CDR3 coding sequence is TGTGCCAGCAGCTTGGGGGGGTCGAAGGACGAGCAGTACTTC. Protein: CASSLGGSKDEQYF.

The chain has TRBV10-1 and TRBJ2-2; D unresolved. Germline V CDR1 and CDR2: WNHNN, SYGVQD (reference sequence). This CDR3 region has 12 residues. V lost 6 bases, J lost 5 bases, and 7 bases lay in between. The CDR3: CASRAVTGELFF. The CDR3, as DNA: TGCGCCAGCAGGGCTGTGACCGGGGAGCTGTTTTTT.

The rearrangement joins TRBV12-2 to TRBJ2-7; TRBD2, the D gene given by the table, was not confirmed from the DNA. TRBV12-2 is tagged as a pseudogene. The CDR3 consists of 16 residues. For the CDR3, the DNA is TGTGCAAGTCGCTTAGGACTAGCGGGAGTCTCCTACGAGCAGTACTTC. Residues: CASRLGLAGVSYEQYF.

J is TRBJ2-2 and V is TRBV9; 11 nucleotides align to TRBD2. The CDR3 is 15 residues long. Germline V lookup: CDR1 SGDLS, CDR2 YYNGEE. The junction had 3 bases not matched to a gene; V was cut back by 2 bases and J by 6 bases. This CDR3 is CASSVTSGGSGELFF. The CDR3 coding sequence is TGTGCCAGCAGCGTTACTAGCGGGGGTTCCGGGGAGCTGTTTTTT.

This rearrangement joins TRBV6-1 to TRBJ1-6; tentatively, D is TRBD1 (6 bases). Germline loops: CDR1 MNHNS, CDR2 SASEGT. The V end was cut by 6 bases, the J end by 9 bases, with 15 bases between. The CDR3 sequence is 14 residues long. CDR3 DNA: TGTGCCAGCAGCAGGACAGAGGATAGTTCACCCCTCCACTTT. Translating it yields CASSRTEDSSPLHF.

The chain uses TRBV5-1 and TRBJ2-7; 12 bases line up with TRBD2. The J segment lost 6 bases and the V segment lost 2 bases, leaving 9 bases of the junction unmatched. Germline V gene data show CDR1 as SGHRS and CDR2 as YFSETQ. The CDR3 spans 16 residues. The CDR3 loop reads CASSFTSGRSPPEQYF. The DNA of the CDR3 is TGCGCCAGCAGCTTTACTAGCGGGAGGTCCCCTCCCGAGCAGTACTTC.

The chain employs TRBV28 and TRBJ1-1; D is unresolved. Looked up from germline, CDR1 is MDHEN and CDR2 is SYDVKM. Deletions cut 6 bases from V and 0 bases from J, with 11 bases between. The CDR3 has 14 amino acids. The CDR3 loop reads CASSYPEVNTEAFF. CDR3 in DNA: TGTGCCAGCAGCTACCCCGAGGTGAACACTGAAGCTTTCTTT. Using reference TRBV28 and TRBJ1-1 for the parts outside the CDR3, the full variable domain is DVKVTQSSRYLVKRTGEKVFLECVQDMDHENMFWYRQDPGLGLRLIYFSYDVKMKEKGDIPEGYSVSREKKERFSLILESASTNQTSMYLCASSYPEVNTEAFFGQGTRLTVV.

This chain links TRBV6-4 with TRBJ2-3, with 9 bases identical to TRBD1. There are 14 residues in the CDR3. J lost 6 bases, V lost 6 bases, and 7 bases had no gene match. Germline-derived CDR1 and CDR2 are MRHNA and SNTAGT. The CDR3 bases are TGTGCCAGCAGCGCCGGGACAGGGACCGATACGCAGTATTTT. This codes for CASSAGTGTDTQYF.

The rearrangement uses TRBV30 and TRBJ2-4, with TRBD1 identical over 8 bases. The CDR3 is 15 residues long. Per the germline V gene, CDR1 is GTSNPN and CDR2 is SVGIG (reference sequence). Trimming at V came to 3 bases and at J to 1 base, leaving 5 bases not matched to a gene. The CDR3 nucleotides are TGTGCCTGGAGGGGACAGGTCGAGGCCAAAAACATTCAGTACTTC. Protein product: CAWRGQVEAKNIQYF.

The chain recombines TRBV30 with TRBJ2-3; D may be TRBD2 (6 bases). CDR1 GTSNPN and CDR2 SVGIG come from the germline V gene (reference sequence). V was pared by 2 bases and J by 0 bases, with 15 bases between. The CDR3 covers 16 residues. The CDR3, as DNA: TGTGCCTGGAGTCTCCCGGGACTCGCTAGCACAGATACGCAGTATTTT. Residues: CAWSLPGLASTDTQYF.

The gene calls are TRBV19 and TRBJ2-1; D not certain. The germline V gene encodes CDR1 LNHDA and CDR2 SQIVND (reference sequence). The CDR3 is 14 amino acids. V shed 3 bases and J shed 0 bases, with 6 bases lying between them. DNA of the CDR3: TGTGCCAGTAGTATGCACGGCTCCTACAATGAGCAGTTCTTC. Protein product: CASSMHGSYNEQFF.

The gene calls are TRBV19 and TRBJ2-5, with a tentative D call TRBD1 (5 bases). Trimming shortened V by 5 bases and J by 3 bases, and 19 bases separated the two germline ends. CDR3 length: 16 amino acids. The germline V gene has CDR1 LNHDA and CDR2 SQIVND (reference sequence). CDR3: CASSPVPQGFEETQYF. CDR3 sequence (DNA): TGTGCCAGTAGTCCCGTCCCTCAGGGTTTCGAAGAGACCCAGTACTTC.

The chain is built from TRBV6-1 and TRBJ2-3; 10 bases are a match to TRBD1. Trimming took 5 bases from V and 2 from J; bases not matched to a gene: 4. The CDR3 contains 15 residues. Germline assignment: CDR1 MNHNS and CDR2 SASEGT. The CDR3 DNA reads TGTGCCAGCAGTACCGACAGGGGGCTCACAGATACGCAGTATTTT. This sequence encodes CASSTDRGLTDTQYF.

The V and J genes are TRBV15 and TRBJ2-1; TRBD1 agrees at 8 bases. Germline V lookup: CDR1 LNHNV, CDR2 YYDKDF (reference sequence). Germline trimming cut 5 bases from V and 7 bases from J; bases unmatched to any gene: 10. The length of the CDR3 is 15 residues. The CDR3 nucleotides are TGTGCCACCAGCTCCCCCCAGACAGGGGCAAATGAGCAGTTCTTC. This gives the protein CATSSPQTGANEQFF.

The gene calls are TRBV5-1 and TRBJ1-5; TRBD1 agrees at 7 bases. Trimming took 5 bases from V and 3 from J; bases not matched to a gene: 2. CDR1 is SGHRS, CDR2 YFSETQ, per germline. This CDR3 has 13 amino acids. The CDR3 region is CASREGANQPQHF. The CDR3 DNA sequence: TGCGCCAGCAGGGAGGGGGCCAATCAGCCCCAGCATTTT.

The chain recombines TRBV6-1 with TRBJ2-5; 11 nucleotides align to TRBD2. V shed 2 bases and J 3 bases; nucleotides not matched to a gene: 11. CDR1 and CDR2 (germline): MNHNS, SASEGT. The CDR3 spans 18 residues. The CDR3 DNA sequence: TGTGCCAGCAGTGAATATAGCGGGAGGGCAATGGAGAAAGAGACCCAGTACTTC. Protein sequence: CASSEYSGRAMEKETQYF.

This chain uses TRBV5-1 with TRBJ2-1, with 8 positions matching TRBD2. Per germline, CDR1 SGHRS and CDR2 YFSETQ. Trimming at V came to 4 bases and at J to 12 bases, leaving 9 bases not matched to a gene. This CDR3 region has 13 residues. The CDR3 DNA reads as TGCGCCAGCAGCCCGGGGACTAGTCAGGGGCAGTTCTTC. Amino acids: CASSPGTSQGQFF.

The sample holds a few counts of this clone. The genes are TRBV6-5 and TRBJ1-1, with D uncertain. The germline gives CDR1 MNHEY, CDR2 SVGAGI. The length of the CDR3 is 12 residues. V dropped 2 bases and J dropped 10 bases, with 11 bases sitting between them. CDR3 region: CASSYREGRAFF. Here the CDR3 DNA reads TGTGCCAGCAGTTACCGCGAGGGAAGAGCTTTCTTT.

The sample holds a few counts of this clone. The chain recombines TRBV6-1 with TRBJ1-1; no firm D call. This CDR3 is built from 13 residues. With 4 bases removed from V and 4 bases from J, the gap between germline ends came to 10 bases. The germline V gene encodes CDR1 MNHNS and CDR2 SASEGT. The CDR3 sequence is CASSVPRSTEAFF. In DNA, the CDR3 is TGTGCCAGCAGTGTTCCACGGTCCACTGAAGCTTTCTTT.

This chain connects TRBV25-1 to TRBJ2-3, with 8 bases fitting TRBD2. Germline V gene lookup returns CDR1 MGHDK and CDR2 SYGVNS. Trimming removed 5 bases from V and 2 bases from J; junction bases left unmatched: 6. The CDR3 has 15 residues. Written as DNA, the CDR3 is TGTGCCAGCAGTAGCTTAGCGGGGCTCACAGATACGCAGTATTTT. Residues: CASSSLAGLTDTQYF.

This chain joins TRBV5-1 and TRBJ1-2; 7 nucleotides line up with TRBD1. CDR3 length equals 14 residues. Germline values: CDR1 SGHRS, CDR2 YFSETQ. Trimming removed 4 bases from V and 6 bases from J; junction bases left unmatched: 9. CDR3 residues: CASSPTAGGNGYTF. The CDR3 coding sequence is TGCGCCAGCAGCCCAACGGCAGGGGGAAATGGCTACACCTTC.

This chain links TRBV2 with TRBJ2-7, with 7 bases fitting TRBD1. Germline CDR1 reads SNHLY; CDR2 reads FYNNEI. This CDR3 comprises 15 residues. V was clipped by 8 bases and J by 0 bases; unmatched bases: 10. The DNA for the CDR3 is TGTGCCAGCTGCAGGGGGACGCAAATCTCCTACGAGCAGTACTTC. Its translation: CASCRGTQISYEQYF.